This TCR beta chain was profiled in a study of T cell responses to AZD1222 COVID-19 vaccine. Germline V CDR1 and CDR2: MNHEY, SMNVEV (reference sequence). V dropped 6 bases and J dropped 8 bases, with 8 bases sitting between them. This CDR3 comprises 12 residues. Points from the study as a whole: Mapped onto spike, vaccine-associated CD4 TCRs spanned it and were dominant at 160-218 and 743-854. The reported proportion of spike-specific TCRs targeting unmutated variant regions was nearly half.

Libraries were prepared by immunoSEQ multiplex PCR; TCRdb keeps only in-frame clonotypes and omits some of them. The sample holds 120,000 or so clones, around 90% seen once. A word on this clone: The antigen is undetermined.

The sample consisted of peripheral blood, taken on day 0 of AZD1222 vaccination. The sequence was collected from an adult in good health. This rearrangement joins TRBV27 to TRBJ1-6; the D is unclear. CDR3 in amino acids: CASSPRDSPLHF. The CDR3 bases are TGTGCCAGCAGCCCCCGGGATTCACCCCTCCACTTT.